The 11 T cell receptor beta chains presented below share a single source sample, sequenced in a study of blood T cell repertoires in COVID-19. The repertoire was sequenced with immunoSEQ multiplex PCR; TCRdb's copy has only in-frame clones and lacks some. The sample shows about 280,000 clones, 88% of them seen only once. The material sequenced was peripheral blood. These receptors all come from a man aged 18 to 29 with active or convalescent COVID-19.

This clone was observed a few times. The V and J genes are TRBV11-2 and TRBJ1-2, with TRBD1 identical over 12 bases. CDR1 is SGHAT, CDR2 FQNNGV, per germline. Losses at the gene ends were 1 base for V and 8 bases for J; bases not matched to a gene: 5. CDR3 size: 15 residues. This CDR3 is CASSLAGQGAWGYTF. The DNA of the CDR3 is TGTGCCAGCAGCTTAGCGGGACAGGGGGCGTGGGGCTACACCTTC.

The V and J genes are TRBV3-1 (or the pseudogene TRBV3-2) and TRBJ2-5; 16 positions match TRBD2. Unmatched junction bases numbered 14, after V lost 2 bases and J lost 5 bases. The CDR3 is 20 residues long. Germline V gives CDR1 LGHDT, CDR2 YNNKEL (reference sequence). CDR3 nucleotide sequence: TGTGCCAGCAGCCAACCACCGGGACTAGCGGGGGGGCTTCCCCAGGAGACCCAGTACTTC. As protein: CASSQPPGLAGGLPQETQYF.

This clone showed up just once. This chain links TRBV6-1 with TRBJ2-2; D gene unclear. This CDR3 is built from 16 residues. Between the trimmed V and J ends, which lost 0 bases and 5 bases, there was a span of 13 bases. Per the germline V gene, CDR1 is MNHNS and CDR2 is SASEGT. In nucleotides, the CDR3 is TGTGCCAGCAGTGAAGCGGATTGGGCTCCTACCGGGGAGCTGTTTTTT. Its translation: CASSEADWAPTGELFF.

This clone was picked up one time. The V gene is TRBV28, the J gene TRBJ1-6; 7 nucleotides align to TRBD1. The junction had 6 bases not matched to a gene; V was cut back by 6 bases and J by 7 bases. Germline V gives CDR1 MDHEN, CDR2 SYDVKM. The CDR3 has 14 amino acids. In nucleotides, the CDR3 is TGTGCCAGCAGCCCCGGACAGGTGAATTCACCCCTCCACTTT. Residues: CASSPGQVNSPLHF.

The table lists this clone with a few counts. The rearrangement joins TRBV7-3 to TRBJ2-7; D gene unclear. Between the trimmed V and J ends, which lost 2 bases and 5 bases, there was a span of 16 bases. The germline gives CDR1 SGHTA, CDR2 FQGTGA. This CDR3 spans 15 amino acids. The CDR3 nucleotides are TGTGCCAGCAGCTTACTAGGCAACCCTCTCGACGAGCAGTACTTC. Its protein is CASSLLGNPLDEQYF.

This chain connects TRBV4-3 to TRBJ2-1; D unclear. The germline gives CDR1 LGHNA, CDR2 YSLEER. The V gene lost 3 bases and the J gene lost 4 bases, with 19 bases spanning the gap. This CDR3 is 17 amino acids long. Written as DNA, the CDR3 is TGCGCCAGCAGCCAGTGGGCAGAATCCGCCCTATACAATGAGCAGTTCTTC. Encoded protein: CASSQWAESALYNEQFF.

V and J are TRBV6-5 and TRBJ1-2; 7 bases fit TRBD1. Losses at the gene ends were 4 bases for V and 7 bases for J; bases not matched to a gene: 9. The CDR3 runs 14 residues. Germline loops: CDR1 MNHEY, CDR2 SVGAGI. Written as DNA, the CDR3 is TGTGCCAGCAGTTCGGTAAAACGACAGGGTGGCTACACCTTC. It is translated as CASSSVKRQGGYTF.

The CDR3 DNA is TGTGCCAGCAGCTTAGTCGGGGGGCTGGATAGCAATCAGCCCCAGCATTTT. Its translation: CASSLVGGLDSNQPQHF. The rearrangement joins TRBV7-8 to TRBJ1-5; D is perhaps TRBD1 (6 bases). The CDR3 extends over 17 amino acids. V was clipped by 1 base and J by 0 bases, with 13 bases between them. The germline gives CDR1 SGHVS, CDR2 FQNEAQ. The full variable domain, its missing parts supplied by reference TRBV7-8 and TRBJ1-5, is GAGVSQSPRYKVAKRGQDVALRCDPISGHVSLFWYQQALGQGPEFLTYFQNEAQLDKSGLPSDRFFAERPEGSVSTLKIQRTQQEDSAVYLCASSLVGGLDSNQPQHFGDGTRLSIL.

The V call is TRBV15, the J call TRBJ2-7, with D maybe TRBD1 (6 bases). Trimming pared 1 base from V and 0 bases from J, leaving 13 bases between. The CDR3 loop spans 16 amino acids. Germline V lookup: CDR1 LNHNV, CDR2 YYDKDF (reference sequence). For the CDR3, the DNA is TGTGCCACCAGCAGAGGGGGATGGGACACCTCCTACGAGCAGTACTTC. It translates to CATSRGGWDTSYEQYF.

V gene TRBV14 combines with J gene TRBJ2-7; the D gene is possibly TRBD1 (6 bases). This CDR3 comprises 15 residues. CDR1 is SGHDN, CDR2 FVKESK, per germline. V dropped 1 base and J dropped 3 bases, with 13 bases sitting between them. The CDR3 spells CASSQGTRGGYEQYF. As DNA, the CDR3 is TGTGCCAGCAGCCAAGGTACCCGAGGGGGCTACGAGCAGTACTTC.

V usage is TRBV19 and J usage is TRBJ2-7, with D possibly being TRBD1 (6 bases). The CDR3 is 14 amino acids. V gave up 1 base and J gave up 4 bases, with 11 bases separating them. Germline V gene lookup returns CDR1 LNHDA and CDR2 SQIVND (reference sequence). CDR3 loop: CASSIAGGGYEQYF. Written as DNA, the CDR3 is TGTGCCAGTAGTATAGCTGGGGGCGGATACGAGCAGTACTTC.